These 27 T cell receptor beta chains were all obtained from the same sample, sequenced in a study of T cell repertoires in cytomegalovirus infection. In TCRdb, the reads were re-called with MiXCR into one record per CDR3 protein. The sample has 600,000 to 700,000 distinct CDR3 sequences, roughly 36% seen once; the top ten hold 15% to 20%. These TCRs are of unknown antigen specificity. Sequencing was performed on cultured PBMCs, taken from culture after CMV antigen stimulation. Receptors were obtained from a human donor in good health (CMV status not recorded). Some clones in this sample may be carry-over from other donors' samples.

This chain connects TRBV27 to TRBJ1-5, with a weak D call TRBD1 (5 bases). Germline CDR1 MNHEY, CDR2 SMNVEV (reference sequence). Trimming shortened V by 5 bases and J by 3 bases, and 11 bases separated the two germline ends. This CDR3 is built from 14 residues. CDR3 region: CASSRSGANQPQHF. Here the CDR3 DNA reads TGTGCCAGCAGTAGATCCGGGGCCAATCAGCCCCAGCATTTT.

The J gene is TRBJ2-3, the V gene TRBV12-3 or TRBV12-4, with 13 positions matching TRBD2. The CDR3 totals 19 residues. After removal of 3 bases from V and 2 bases from J, the junction contained 11 bases not matched to a gene. The CDR3 protein is CASSFPGLAGSTHTDTQYF. CDR3 bases: TGTGCCAGCAGTTTCCCGGGACTAGCGGGAAGTACCCACACAGATACGCAGTATTTT.

The chain uses TRBV7-2 and TRBJ1-1; D is perhaps TRBD1 (5 bases). The CDR3 has 16 residues. Trimming took off 2 bases at V and 5 bases at J, with 18 bases between the two ends. The germline V gene encodes CDR1 SGHTA and CDR2 FQGNSA. CDR3 residues: CASSLTGAGAGTEAFF. The CDR3 bases are TGTGCCAGCAGCTTAACTGGGGCGGGCGCGGGAACTGAAGCTTTCTTT. The full variable domain, completed using reference TRBV7-2 and TRBJ1-1, is GAGVSQSPSNKVTEKGKDVELRCDPISGHTALYWYRQSLGQGLEFLIYFQGNSAPDKSGLPSDRFSAERTGGSVSTLTIQRTQQEDSAVYLCASSLTGAGAGTEAFFGQGTRLTVV.

The rearrangement links TRBV2 to TRBJ1-1; 7 bases map to TRBD1. The CDR3 covers 14 residues. V dropped 7 bases and J dropped 0; count of bases not matched to a gene: 5. Looked up from germline, CDR1 is SNHLY and CDR2 is FYNNEI. The CDR3 DNA reads TGTGCCAGCAAAGGGGGCAGGATGAACACTGAAGCTTTCTTT. Protein: CASKGGRMNTEAFF.

V gene TRBV7-9 combines with J gene TRBJ2-3, with D possibly TRBD2 on 6 matching bases. V dropped 8 bases and J dropped 2 bases, with 8 bases sitting between them. Per the germline V gene, CDR1 is SEHNR and CDR2 is FQNEAQ (reference sequence). This CDR3 region has 12 residues. As DNA, the CDR3 is TGTGCCAGCCCGGGGGACACAGATACGCAGTATTTT. This encodes CASPGDTDTQYF.

This clonotype came up a few times. This chain links TRBV28 with TRBJ2-6; possibly TRBD1 or TRBD2 for D (6 bases each). CDR1 is MDHEN and CDR2 is SYDVKM in the germline V gene. The CDR3 loop spans 15 amino acids. V lost 5 bases, J lost 4 bases, and 12 bases lay in between. CDR3 bases: TGTGCCAGCAGTCCGCAAGGGGGGGGGGCCAACGTCCTGACTTTC. Its translation is CASSPQGGGANVLTF. Full variable domain (outside the CDR3, taken from reference TRBV28 and TRBJ2-6): DVKVTQSSRYLVKRTGEKVFLECVQDMDHENMFWYRQDPGLGLRLIYFSYDVKMKEKGDIPEGYSVSREKKERFSLILESASTNQTSMYLCASSPQGGGANVLTFGAGSRLTVL.

V gene TRBV7-9 combines with J gene TRBJ1-1; D gene ambiguous. V was trimmed by 5 bases and J by 4 bases, leaving 14 bases between them. The CDR3 is made up of 14 amino acids. In germline, CDR1 is SEHNR, CDR2 FQNEAQ (reference sequence). The chain's CDR3 is CASSTMGRTTEAFF. CDR3 nucleotide sequence: TGTGCCAGCAGCACGATGGGCCGAACCACTGAAGCTTTCTTT.

This clonotype turned up a few times. The chain uses TRBV12-3 or TRBV12-4 and TRBJ2-2; possibly TRBD2 for D (6 bases). Trimming cost V 6 bases and J 7 bases, with 12 bases left between them. This CDR3 spans 13 amino acids. The CDR3 DNA is TGTGCCAGCAGCGTGGGAGGAAACGGGGAGCTGTTTTTT. It is translated as CASSVGGNGELFF.

This clonotype has just one count. The rearrangement joins TRBV10-3 to TRBJ2-1; 8 bases line up with TRBD1. From germline, CDR1 is ENHRY and CDR2 SYGVKD. J was trimmed by 9 bases and V by 8 bases; bases with no gene match: 6. The CDR3 consists of 12 residues. CDR3 protein: CAIGQGSGEQFF. As DNA, the CDR3 is TGTGCCATCGGACAGGGTAGCGGTGAGCAGTTCTTC.

A few counts support this clonotype. This rearrangement joins TRBV7-9 to TRBJ2-1; possible D gene TRBD2, 5 bases. Trimming shortened V by 4 bases and J by 3 bases, and 13 bases separated the two germline ends. The CDR3 is 15 residues long. Germline lookup yields CDR1 SEHNR and CDR2 FQNEAQ (reference sequence). CDR3 nucleotide sequence: TGTGCCAGCAGCTCTCCAAGACGGGACTACAATGAGCAGTTCTTC. It translates to CASSSPRRDYNEQFF.

The chain couples TRBV5-6 to TRBJ1-5; maybe TRBD1 (5 bases). This CDR3 region has 14 residues. CDR1 SGHDT and CDR2 YYEEEE come from the germline V gene. Trimming cost V 6 bases and J 6 bases, with 16 bases left between them. CDR3 coding DNA: TGTGCCAGCACCCAGGGACCAGCCCCTCAGCCCCAGCATTTT. This sequence encodes CASTQGPAPQPQHF.

This clonotype turned up a few times. The chain recombines TRBV7-2 with TRBJ2-2; D not resolved. The CDR3 runs to 14 residues. Germline V CDR1 and CDR2: SGHTA, FQGNSA. V gave up 1 base and J gave up 6 bases, with 9 bases separating them. The CDR3 is CASSLDVRAGELFF. The CDR3 DNA follows: TGTGCCAGCAGCTTAGACGTTAGGGCCGGGGAGCTGTTTTTT.

In the case of this clonotype: The CDR3 carries no conserved terminal phenylalanine or tryptophan, so it likely arises from a read error. V is TRBV4-1 and J is TRBJ2-1, with 13 bases fitting TRBD2. Unmatched junction bases numbered 10, after V lost 3 bases and J lost 8 bases. Germline CDR1 MGHRA, CDR2 YSYEKL. The CDR3 is 17 residues long. The CDR3 DNA is TGCGCCAGCAGCCACTTGTTACTAGCGGGAGGGTCGTATGAGCAGTTCTTA. As protein: CASSHLLLAGGSYEQFL.

This clonotype was detected a few times. The chain employs TRBV7-9 and TRBJ1-6; no firm D call. Trimming took off 1 base at V and 9 bases at J, with 7 bases between the two ends. The CDR3 is 13 amino acids. Germline V gives CDR1 SEHNR, CDR2 FQNEAQ (reference sequence). CDR3 coding DNA: TGTGCCAGCAGCTTAGATAACAGTTCACCCCTCCACTTT. Translated: CASSLDNSSPLHF.

There are a few counts of this clonotype. This chain uses TRBV7-8 with TRBJ2-1; a weak D match, TRBD1 (5 bases). Germline assignment: CDR1 SGHVS and CDR2 FQNEAQ. Trimming left V 4 bases short and J 2 bases short, with 9 bases between. The CDR3 loop spans 14 amino acids. CDR3 DNA sequence: TGTGCCAGCAGCTCCCGCAGGGCCTACAATGAGCAGTTCTTC. It translates to CASSSRRAYNEQFF.

The chain links TRBV6-2 or TRBV6-3 to TRBJ2-1; 9 bases match TRBD2. Germline assignment: CDR1 MNHEY and CDR2 SVGEGT. Trimming at V came to 3 bases and at J to 0 bases, leaving 6 bases not matched to a gene. CDR3 length: 17 residues. The CDR3 nucleotides read TGTGCCAGCAGTTATCAGCGGGAGGTATTCTCCTACAATGAGCAGTTCTTC. It codes for CASSYQREVFSYNEQFF.

The chain carries TRBV2 and TRBJ2-5; no firm D call. Germline CDR1 reads SNHLY; CDR2 reads FYNNEI. V was pared by 6 bases and J by 0 bases, with 11 bases between. The CDR3 covers 14 residues. This CDR3 reads CASSQTPYQETQYF. The CDR3 DNA follows: TGTGCCAGCAGCCAGACCCCGTACCAAGAGACCCAGTACTTC.

About this clonotype: Here the CDR3 omits its conserved ending phenylalanine or tryptophan, so a read error is the likely source. The V gene is TRBV4-2, the J gene TRBJ1-1; possibly TRBD1 for D (6 bases). From germline, CDR1 is LGHNA and CDR2 YNFKEQ. V was pared by 1 base and J by 5 bases, with 14 bases between. The CDR3 spans 15 residues. The CDR3: CASSQGRGGITEAFS. The CDR3 region has the DNA TGTGCCAGCAGCCAAGGCAGGGGAGGTATAACTGAAGCTTTCTCT.

The gene calls are TRBV6-2 or TRBV6-3 and TRBJ2-7; D possibly corresponds to TRBD1 (5 bases). The CDR3 is made up of 15 amino acids. Germline lookup yields CDR1 MNHEY and CDR2 SVGEGT. With 3 bases removed from V and 0 bases from J, the gap between germline ends came to 12 bases. The DNA of the CDR3 is TGTGCCAGCAGTTATGAGGACACCGCCTCCTACGAGCAGTACTTC. It codes for CASSYEDTASYEQYF.

Ten or more counts support this clonotype. This chain's CDR3 is CASSYPLGGYTGELFF. CDR3 sequence (DNA): TGTGCCAGCAGCTATCCCCTGGGGGGCTACACCGGGGAGCTGTTTTTT. J is TRBJ2-2 and V is TRBV7-2; D might be TRBD1 or TRBD2, each matching 6 bases. Trimming took 4 bases from V and 3 from J, leaving 15 bases between them. This CDR3 contains 16 residues. Germline-derived CDR1 and CDR2 are SGHTA and FQGNSA.

The gene calls are TRBV28 and TRBJ1-5, with D perhaps TRBD1 (5 bases). Germline-derived CDR1 and CDR2 are MDHEN and SYDVKM. Trimming took 3 bases from V and 3 from J, leaving 12 bases between them. This CDR3 contains 15 residues. The CDR3 here is CASSFWGSNNQPQHF. The CDR3 nucleotides read TGTGCCAGCAGTTTTTGGGGGAGTAACAATCAGCCCCAGCATTTT.

This clonotype has at least ten counts. This sequence joins TRBV7-8 and TRBJ1-1, with 8 bases lining up with TRBD1. Looked up from germline, CDR1 is SGHVS and CDR2 is FQNEAQ. The CDR3 covers 16 residues. J was trimmed by 3 bases and V by 1 base; bases with no gene match: 7. CDR3 sequence: CASSLGWLDRDTEAFF. The DNA of the CDR3 is TGTGCCAGCAGCTTAGGGTGGTTGGACAGGGACACTGAAGCTTTCTTT.

This clonotype turned up a few times. J is TRBJ1-1 and V is TRBV6-1; tentative D call: TRBD1 (5 bases). Trimming took 5 bases from V and 11 from J, leaving 12 bases between them. Germline V gene sequence: CDR1 MNHNS, CDR2 SASEGT. The length of the CDR3 is 11 residues. The CDR3 DNA reads as TGTGCCAGCAGTCTGGACACACAGGCTTTCTTT. Translated: CASSLDTQAFF.

The chain carries TRBV2 and TRBJ1-2; D is ambiguous. The ends were cut back, 4 bases at V and 3 bases at J, with 9 bases in the middle. The CDR3 spans 13 residues. CDR1 and CDR2 (germline): SNHLY, FYNNEI. Here the CDR3 DNA reads TGTGCCAGCAGTGGGGCCGCGGACTATGGCTACACCTTC. This codes for CASSGAADYGYTF.

Here the CDR3 reads CSASRTGLNQPQHF. CDR3 bases: TGCAGTGCTTCCCGGACAGGTTTGAATCAGCCCCAGCATTTT. The genes are TRBV20-1 and TRBJ1-5; 7 bases line up with TRBD1. Losses at the gene ends were 5 bases for V and 4 bases for J; bases not matched to a gene: 8. The length of the CDR3 is 14 residues. CDR1 is DFQATT and CDR2 is SNEGSKA in the germline V gene (reference sequence).

This sequence joins TRBV20-1 and TRBJ2-3, with 9 bases that match TRBD1. Losses at the gene ends were 5 bases for V and 0 bases for J; bases not matched to a gene: 3. CDR3 length: 14 amino acids. The germline gives CDR1 DFQATT, CDR2 SNEGSKA (reference sequence). The CDR3 DNA is TGCAGTGCTTGGGACAGGGCTAGCACAGATACGCAGTATTTT. Translation: CSAWDRASTDTQYF.

This clonotype was observed a handful of times. CDR3: CASSTRDPSSYNSPLHF. In DNA, the CDR3 is TGTGCCAGTAGTACCAGGGATCCAAGCTCCTATAATTCACCCCTCCACTTT. V usage is TRBV19 and J usage is TRBJ1-6; a weak D match, TRBD1 (5 bases). The CDR3 runs to 17 residues. Trimming stripped 4 bases from V and 0 bases from J, with 13 bases between. Germline V gives CDR1 LNHDA, CDR2 SQIVND (reference sequence).